This T cell receptor beta chain was captured in a study of blood T cell repertoires in COVID-19. Overall study: Sources were T cells, B-cell-depleted T cells, or PBMCs; the material itself was cDNA or gDNA.

This clone showed up just once. Looked up from germline, CDR1 is SGDLS and CDR2 is YYNGEE. This CDR3 has 13 residues. V lost 0 bases, J lost 7 bases, and 10 bases lay in between. The authors' processing: Reference gene primers were amplified, and this amplification served to estimate nucleated cell counts. The table came from immunoSEQ multiplex PCR; TCRdb's copy has only in-frame clones and leaves some out. Clone size and the V and J calls come from that table; the DNA yielded D and trimming. The table records 65,000 to 75,000 clones, 85% to 90% of them present only once. The TCR originated in a man aged 50 or older with active COVID-19. The chain recombines TRBV9 with TRBJ1-1; D not certain. What was sequenced was peripheral blood. CDR3 protein: CASSVDPYNEAFF. The CDR3 nucleotides read TGTGCCAGCAGCGTAGATCCGTATAATGAAGCTTTCTTT.